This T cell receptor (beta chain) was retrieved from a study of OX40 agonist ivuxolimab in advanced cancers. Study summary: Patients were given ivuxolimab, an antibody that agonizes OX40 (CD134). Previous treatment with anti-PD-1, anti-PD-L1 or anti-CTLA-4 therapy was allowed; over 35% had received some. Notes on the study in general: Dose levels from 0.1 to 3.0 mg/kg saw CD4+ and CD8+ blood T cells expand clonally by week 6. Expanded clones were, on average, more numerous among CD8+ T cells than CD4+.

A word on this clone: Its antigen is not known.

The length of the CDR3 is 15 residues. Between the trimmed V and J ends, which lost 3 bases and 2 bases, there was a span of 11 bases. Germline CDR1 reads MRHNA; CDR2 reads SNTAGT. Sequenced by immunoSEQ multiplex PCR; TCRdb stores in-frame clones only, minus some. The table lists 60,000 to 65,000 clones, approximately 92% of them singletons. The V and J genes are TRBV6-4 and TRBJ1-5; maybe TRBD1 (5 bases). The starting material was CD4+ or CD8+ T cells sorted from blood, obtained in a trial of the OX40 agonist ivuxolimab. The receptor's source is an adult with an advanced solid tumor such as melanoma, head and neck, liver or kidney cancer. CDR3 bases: TGTGCCAGCAGTGAGGGGCCGGGTGGCAATCAGCCCCAGCATTTT. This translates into CASSEGPGGNQPQHF.